This T cell receptor beta chain is drawn from a study of radiation and T cells in renal cell carcinoma. Study-level findings and limits: Top tumor clonotypes rose in blood 2 weeks post-radiation, then contracted.

Germline loops: CDR1 SEHNR, CDR2 FQNEAQ (reference sequence). This CDR3 is 13 amino acids long. V lost 2 bases and J lost 8, with 12 bases in between. Time point specified: blood 4 weeks post-SBRT, at nephrectomy. This sample's treatment: 15 Gy SBRT to primary tumor, nephrectomy 4 weeks later. Radiation-treated patients gave blood at baseline, week 2 and week 4. The patient's renal cell carcinoma had clear cell pathology. TCRdb keeps only in-frame clones here, not all; method: immunoSEQ multiplex PCR. Among about 140,000 clones listed, 65% to 90% were seen once. A word on this clone: Antigen: not known.

The receptor was isolated from a woman aged 50 to 60 with renal cell carcinoma. Sequenced material: blood, taken from a patient whose treatment included radiotherapy and nephrectomy. The chain links TRBV7-9 to TRBJ1-2; D gene unclear. The CDR3 DNA reads as TGTGCCAGCAGCTTAAGCCAGAATGGGGGCTACACCTTC. It codes for CASSLSQNGGYTF.